The T cell receptor (beta chain) described here comes from a study of regulatory T cells in long-lasting Graves disease. The TCR beta library used iRepertoire HTBI primers with Arm-PCR amplification of CDR3. One entry per CDR3 protein, called by TCRdb with MiXCR from the multiplex PCR reads. The sample has roughly 560,000 distinct CDR3 sequences, about 16% seen once; the top ten hold 25%. Regarding time point: newly diagnosed GD, antithyroid drugs for less than 3 months. Extracted RNA from PBMCs served as the source of the TCR library. Trimming cost V 7 bases and J 1 base, with 11 bases left between them. Looked up from germline, CDR1 is SNHLY and CDR2 is FYNNEI. CDR3 length equals 14 residues. In this sample, this clonotype turned up many times. Another study also made use of these data, one on T cells in Graves' hyperthyroidism and ophthalmopathy.

This sequence originates from a woman aged 35-60 years with Graves disease. Sample: peripheral blood mononuclear cells (PBMCs), taken at new diagnosis, from a patient treated with antithyroid drugs. The rearrangement joins TRBV2 to TRBJ1-5; D might be TRBD1 (5 bases). The CDR3: CASNGHLSNQPQHF. The CDR3 bases are TGTGCCAGCAACGGACATCTCAGCAATCAGCCCCAGCATTTT.